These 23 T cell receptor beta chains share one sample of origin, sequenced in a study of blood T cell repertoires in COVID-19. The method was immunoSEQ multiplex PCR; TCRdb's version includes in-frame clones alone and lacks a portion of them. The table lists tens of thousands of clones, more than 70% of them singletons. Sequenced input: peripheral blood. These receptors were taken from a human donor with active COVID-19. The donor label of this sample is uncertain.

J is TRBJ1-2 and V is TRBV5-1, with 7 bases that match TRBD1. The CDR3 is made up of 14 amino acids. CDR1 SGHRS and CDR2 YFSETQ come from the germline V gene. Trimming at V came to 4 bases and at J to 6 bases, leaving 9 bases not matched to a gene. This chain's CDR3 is CASSTGVREDGYTF. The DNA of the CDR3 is TGCGCCAGCAGCACAGGGGTGAGAGAGGATGGCTACACCTTC. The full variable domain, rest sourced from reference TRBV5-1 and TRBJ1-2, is KAGVTQTPRYLIKTRGQQVTLSCSPISGHRSVSWYQQTPGQGLQFLFEYFSETQRNKGNFPGRFSGRQFSNSRSEMNVSTLELGDSALYLCASSTGVREDGYTFGSGTRLTVV.

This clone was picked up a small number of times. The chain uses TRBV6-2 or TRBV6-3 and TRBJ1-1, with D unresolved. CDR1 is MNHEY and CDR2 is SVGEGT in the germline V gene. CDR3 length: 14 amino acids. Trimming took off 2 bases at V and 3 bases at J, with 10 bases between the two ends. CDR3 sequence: CASSYERWYTEAFF. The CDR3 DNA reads TGTGCCAGCAGTTACGAGCGGTGGTACACTGAAGCTTTCTTT.

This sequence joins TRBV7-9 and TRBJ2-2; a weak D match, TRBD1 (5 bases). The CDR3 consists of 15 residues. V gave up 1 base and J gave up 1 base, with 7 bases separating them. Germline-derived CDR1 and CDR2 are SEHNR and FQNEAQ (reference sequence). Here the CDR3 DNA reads TGTGCCAGCAGCTTAGGTCAGGGGAACACCGGGGAGCTGTTTTTT. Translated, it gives CASSLGQGNTGELFF. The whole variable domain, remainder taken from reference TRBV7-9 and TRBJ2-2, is DTGVSQNPRHKITKRGQNVTFRCDPISEHNRLYWYRQTLGQGPEFLTYFQNEAQLEKSRLLSDRFSAERPKGSFSTLEIQRTEQGDSAMYLCASSLGQGNTGELFFGEGSRLTVL.

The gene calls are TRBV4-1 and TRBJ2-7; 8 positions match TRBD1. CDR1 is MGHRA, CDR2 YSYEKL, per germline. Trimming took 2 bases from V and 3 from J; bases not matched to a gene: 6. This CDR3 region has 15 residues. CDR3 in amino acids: CASSQPRTGHYEQYF. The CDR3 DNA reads TGCGCCAGCAGCCAACCCCGGACAGGGCACTACGAGCAGTACTTC.

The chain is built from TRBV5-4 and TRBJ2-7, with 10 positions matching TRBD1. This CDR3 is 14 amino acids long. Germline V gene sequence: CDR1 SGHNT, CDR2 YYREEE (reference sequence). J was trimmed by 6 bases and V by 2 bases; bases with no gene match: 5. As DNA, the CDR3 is TGTGCCAGCAGCTTTGACAGGGGGCTCGGCGAGCAGTACTTC. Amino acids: CASSFDRGLGEQYF.

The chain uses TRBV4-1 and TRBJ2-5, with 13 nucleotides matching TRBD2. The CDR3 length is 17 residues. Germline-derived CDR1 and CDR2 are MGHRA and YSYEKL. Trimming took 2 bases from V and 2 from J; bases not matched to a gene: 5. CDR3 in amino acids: CASSQQTSGGGQETQYF. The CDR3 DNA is TGCGCCAGCAGCCAACAAACTAGCGGGGGGGGTCAAGAGACCCAGTACTTC.

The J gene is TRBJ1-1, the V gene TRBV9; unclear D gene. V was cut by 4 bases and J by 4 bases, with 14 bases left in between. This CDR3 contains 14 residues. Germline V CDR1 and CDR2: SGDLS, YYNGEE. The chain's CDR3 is CASSTRVSGTEAFF. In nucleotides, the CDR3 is TGTGCCAGCAGCACCCGCGTTTCCGGCACTGAAGCTTTCTTT. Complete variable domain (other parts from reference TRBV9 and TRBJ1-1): DSGVTQTPKHLITATGQRVTLRCSPRSGDLSVYWYQQSLDQGLQFLIQYYNGEERAKGNILERFSAQQFPDLHSELNLSSLELGDSALYFCASSTRVSGTEAFFGQGTRLTVV.

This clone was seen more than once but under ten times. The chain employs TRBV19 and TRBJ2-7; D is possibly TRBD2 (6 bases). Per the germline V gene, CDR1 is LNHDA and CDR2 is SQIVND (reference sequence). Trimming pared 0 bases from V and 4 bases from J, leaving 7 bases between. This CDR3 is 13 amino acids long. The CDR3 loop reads CASSIEGGYEQYF. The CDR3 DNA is TGTGCCAGTAGTATAGAGGGGGGATACGAGCAGTACTTC. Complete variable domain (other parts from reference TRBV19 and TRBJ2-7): DGGITQSPKYLFRKEGQNVTLSCEQNLNHDAMYWYRQDPGQGLRLIYYSQIVNDFQKGDIAEGYSVSREKKESFPLTVTSAQKNPTAFYLCASSIEGGYEQYFGPGTRLTVT.

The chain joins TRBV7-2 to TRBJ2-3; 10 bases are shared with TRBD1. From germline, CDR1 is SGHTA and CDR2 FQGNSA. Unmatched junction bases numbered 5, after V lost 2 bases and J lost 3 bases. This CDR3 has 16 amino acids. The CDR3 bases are TGTGCCAGCAGCTTACGAAGGACAGGGGGAACAGATACGCAGTATTTT. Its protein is CASSLRRTGGTDTQYF. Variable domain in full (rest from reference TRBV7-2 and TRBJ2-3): GAGVSQSPSNKVTEKGKDVELRCDPISGHTALYWYRQSLGQGLEFLIYFQGNSAPDKSGLPSDRFSAERTGGSVSTLTIQRTQQEDSAVYLCASSLRRTGGTDTQYFGPGTRLTVL.

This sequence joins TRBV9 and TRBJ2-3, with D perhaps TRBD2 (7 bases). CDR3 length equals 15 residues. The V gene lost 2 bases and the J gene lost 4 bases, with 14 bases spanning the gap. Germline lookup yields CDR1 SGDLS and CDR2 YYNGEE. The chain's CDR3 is CASSVAGARPDTQYF. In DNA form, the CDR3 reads TGTGCCAGCAGCGTGGCGGGGGCCCGGCCAGATACGCAGTATTTT.

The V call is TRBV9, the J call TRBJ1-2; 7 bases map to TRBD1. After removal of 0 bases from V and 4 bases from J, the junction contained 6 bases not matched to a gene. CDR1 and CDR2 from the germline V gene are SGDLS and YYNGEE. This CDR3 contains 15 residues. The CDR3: CASSVEGGPSYGYTF. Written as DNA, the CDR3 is TGTGCCAGCAGCGTAGAAGGGGGCCCAAGCTATGGCTACACCTTC.

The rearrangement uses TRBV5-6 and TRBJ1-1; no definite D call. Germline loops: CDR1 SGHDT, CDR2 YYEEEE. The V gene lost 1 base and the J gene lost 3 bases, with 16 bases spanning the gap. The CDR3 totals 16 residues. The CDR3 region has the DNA TGTGCCAGCAGCTTGTTCGGGGTAGACGAGGACACTGAAGCTTTCTTT. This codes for CASSLFGVDEDTEAFF. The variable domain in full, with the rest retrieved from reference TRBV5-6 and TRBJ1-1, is DAGVTQSPTHLIKTRGQQVTLRCSPKSGHDTVSWYQQALGQGPQFIFQYYEEEERQRGNFPDRFSGHQFPNYSSELNVNALLLGDSALYLCASSLFGVDEDTEAFFGQGTRLTVV.

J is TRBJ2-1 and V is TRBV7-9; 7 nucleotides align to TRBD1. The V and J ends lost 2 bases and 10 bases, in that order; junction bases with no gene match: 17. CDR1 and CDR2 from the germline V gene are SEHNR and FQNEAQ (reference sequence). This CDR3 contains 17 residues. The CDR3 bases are TGTGCCAGCAGCTTACCGCAAAAAGACAGGGCCTGGAGGGAGCAGTTCTTC. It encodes CASSLPQKDRAWREQFF. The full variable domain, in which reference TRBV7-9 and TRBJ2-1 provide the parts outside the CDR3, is DTGVSQNPRHKITKRGQNVTFRCDPISEHNRLYWYRQTLGQGPEFLTYFQNEAQLEKSRLLSDRFSAERPKGSFSTLEIQRTEQGDSAMYLCASSLPQKDRAWREQFFGPGTRLTVL.

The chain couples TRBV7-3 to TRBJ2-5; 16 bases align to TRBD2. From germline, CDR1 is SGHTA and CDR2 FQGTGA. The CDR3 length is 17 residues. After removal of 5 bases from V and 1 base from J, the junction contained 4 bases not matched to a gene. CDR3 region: CASSVGLAGGPQETQYF. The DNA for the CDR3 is TGTGCCAGCAGCGTGGGACTAGCGGGGGGGCCCCAAGAGACCCAGTACTTC.

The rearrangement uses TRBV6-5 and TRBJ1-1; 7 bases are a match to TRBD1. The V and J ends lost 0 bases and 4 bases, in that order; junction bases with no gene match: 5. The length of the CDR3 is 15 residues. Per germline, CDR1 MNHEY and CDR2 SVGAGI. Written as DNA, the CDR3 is TGTGCCAGCAGTTACTCGACCACAGGGGTCACTGAAGCTTTCTTT. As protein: CASSYSTTGVTEAFF.

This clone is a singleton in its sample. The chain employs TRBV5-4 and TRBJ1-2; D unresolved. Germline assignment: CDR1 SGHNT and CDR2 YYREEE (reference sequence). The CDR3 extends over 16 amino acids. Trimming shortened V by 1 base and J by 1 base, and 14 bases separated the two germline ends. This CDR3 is CASSLNGLGVNYGYTF. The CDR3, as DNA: TGTGCCAGCAGCTTGAATGGACTGGGAGTTAACTATGGCTACACCTTC.

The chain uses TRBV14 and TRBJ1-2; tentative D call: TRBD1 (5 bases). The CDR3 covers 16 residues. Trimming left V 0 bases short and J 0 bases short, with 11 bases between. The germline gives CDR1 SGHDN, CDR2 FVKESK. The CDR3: CASSQEWGRTNYGYTF. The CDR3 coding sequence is TGTGCCAGCAGCCAAGAGTGGGGCAGGACTAACTATGGCTACACCTTC.

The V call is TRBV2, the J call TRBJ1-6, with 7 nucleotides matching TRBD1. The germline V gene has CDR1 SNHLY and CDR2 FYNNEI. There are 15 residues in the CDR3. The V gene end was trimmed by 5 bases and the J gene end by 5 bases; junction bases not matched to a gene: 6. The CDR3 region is CASSRTGSNNSPLHF. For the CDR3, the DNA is TGTGCCAGCAGTAGGACAGGAAGCAATAATTCACCCCTCCACTTT.

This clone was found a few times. The CDR3: CASSPRQGDNSPLHF. DNA of the CDR3: TGTGCCAGTAGTCCCAGACAGGGCGATAATTCACCCCTCCACTTT. This chain links TRBV19 with TRBJ1-6; 7 bases line up with TRBD1. The germline gives CDR1 LNHDA, CDR2 SQIVND (reference sequence). The junction had 6 bases not matched to a gene; V was cut back by 5 bases and J by 5 bases. CDR3 length equals 15 residues.

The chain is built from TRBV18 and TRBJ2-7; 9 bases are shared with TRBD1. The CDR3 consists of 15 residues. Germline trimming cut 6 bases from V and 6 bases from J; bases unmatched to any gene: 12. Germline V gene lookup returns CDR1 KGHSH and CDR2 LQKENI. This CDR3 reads CASSQSQGAWGEQYF. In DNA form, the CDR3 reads TGTGCCAGCTCCCAATCACAGGGGGCCTGGGGCGAGCAGTACTTC.

Here the CDR3 DNA reads TGTGCCAGCAGACCCACTAGCGGGGGGGCCGATACGCAGTATTTT. This encodes CASRPTSGGADTQYF. V is TRBV6-5 and J is TRBJ2-3; TRBD2 agrees at 13 bases. This CDR3 has 15 residues. The germline V gene encodes CDR1 MNHEY and CDR2 SVGAGI. The V gene end was trimmed by 6 bases and the J gene end by 6 bases; junction bases not matched to a gene: 6.

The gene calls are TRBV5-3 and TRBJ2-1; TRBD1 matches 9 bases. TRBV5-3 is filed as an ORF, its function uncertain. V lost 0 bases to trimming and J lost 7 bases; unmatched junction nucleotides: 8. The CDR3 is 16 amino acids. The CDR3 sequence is CARSLAQGQGSNEQFF. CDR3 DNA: TGTGCCAGAAGCTTGGCCCAAGGACAGGGGTCGAATGAGCAGTTCTTC.

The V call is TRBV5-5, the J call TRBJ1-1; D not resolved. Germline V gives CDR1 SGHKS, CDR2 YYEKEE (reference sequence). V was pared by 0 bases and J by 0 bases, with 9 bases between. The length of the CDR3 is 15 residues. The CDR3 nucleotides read TGTGCCAGCAGCTTGGGCGGGCGGATGAACACTGAAGCTTTCTTT. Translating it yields CASSLGGRMNTEAFF.